Listed below are T cell receptor beta chains from one sample, sequenced in a study of T-cell reconstitution after alpha-beta-depleted transplantation in children. TCRdb used MiXCR to reprocess the PCR reads, holding one entry per CDR3 protein. The data show around 300,000 distinct CDR3 sequences, around a tenth seen once. The source material was peripheral blood, sampled 180 days after TCRalphabeta/CD19-depleted stem cell transplant. Source of these receptors: a male patient aged 2-15 years who had a stem cell transplant for chronic granulomatous disease, so the T cells may come from the graft donor. The CDR3 runs from the conserved cysteine through the conserved F or W. D genes are given only for firm matches. The size of a clone is reported for some rows only, either as once, few or many, or as a class for expanded clones.

abundance,d_gene,j_gene,v_gene,CDR3aa,CDR3nt
many,TRBD2,TRBJ2-4,TRBV18,CASSPLAGGTGTKNIQYF,TGTGCCAGCTCACCACTAGCGGGAGGGACCGGAACCAAAAACATTCAGTACTTC
NA,TRBD1,TRBJ1-6,TRBV3-1,CASSGLGGGKSPLHF,TGTGCCAGCAGCGGATTGGGAGGGGGCAAGTCACCCCTCCACTTT
many,TRBD1,TRBJ1-1,TRBV20-1,CSARDRSDLTEAFF,TGCAGTGCGAGGGACAGGTCCGATCTTACTGAAGCTTTCTTT
many,NA,TRBJ1-6,TRBV4-3,CASSQGPPATDISPLHF,TGCGCCAGCAGCCAAGGACCCCCGGCAACGGATATTTCACCCCTCCACTTT
many,TRBD2,TRBJ2-3,TRBV7-6,CASSGLAGAQGTQYF,TGTGCCAGCAGCGGACTAGCGGGGGCCCAGGGTACGCAGTATTTT
many,NA,TRBJ2-1,TRBV20-1,CSAYSGQVYNEQFF,TGCAGTGCCTACTCGGGACAAGTTTACAATGAGCAGTTCTTC
many,NA,TRBJ2-3,TRBV12-3/TRBV12-4,CASRPTPTVTDTQYF,TGTGCCAGCAGGCCGACGCCAACGGTCACAGATACGCAGTATTTT
many,TRBD1,TRBJ2-1,TRBV12-3/TRBV12-4,CASSFQATGPNEQFF,TGTGCCAGCAGTTTTCAAGCGACAGGGCCCAATGAGCAGTTCTTC
many,TRBD2,TRBJ2-1,TRBV20-1,CSARRFLAGVYNEQFF,TGCAGTGCTAGACGGTTTCTAGCGGGGGTTTACAATGAGCAGTTCTTC
medium-sized,NA,TRBJ2-1,TRBV27,CASSSRFRPGLAHNEQFF,TGTGCCAGCAGTTCCCGTTTTCGGCCGGGTCTCGCGCACAATGAGCAGTTCTTC
many,NA,TRBJ1-2,TRBV6-2/TRBV6-3,CASSPLRYGYTF,TGTGCCAGCAGTCCACTTAGATATGGCTACACCTTC
NA,TRBD1,TRBJ1-2,TRBV18,CASSPGQGINYGYTF,TGTGCCAGCTCACCAGGACAGGGGATTAACTATGGCTACACCTTC
many,NA,TRBJ1-2,TRBV11-2,CASSLTPWGAGNGYTF,TGTGCCAGCAGCTTAACCCCCTGGGGGGCCGGAAATGGCTACACCTTC
many,NA,TRBJ2-5,TRBV12-3/TRBV12-4,CASSSSGTQYF,TGTGCCAGCAGTTCGTCGGGAACCCAGTACTTC
many,TRBD2,TRBJ2-1,TRBV6-1,CASSEAGTSGSNEQFF,TGTGCCAGCAGTGAAGCCGGGACTAGCGGGAGTAATGAGCAGTTCTTC
few,NA,TRBJ2-1,TRBV28,CASSSGAYNEQFF,TGTGCCAGCAGTTCCGGGGCTTACAATGAGCAGTTCTTC
many,NA,TRBJ2-7,TRBV12-3/TRBV12-4,CASSLNPGGEQYF,TGTGCCAGCAGTTTAAATCCTGGGGGTGAGCAGTACTTC
many,NA,TRBJ2-7,TRBV5-1,CASSFSQVSSYEQYF,TGCGCCAGCAGCTTCAGCCAGGTGAGCTCCTACGAGCAGTACTTC
many,NA,TRBJ2-5,TRBV20-1,CSGRRDTKYQETQYF,TGCAGTGGCCGCCGGGACACGAAGTACCAAGAGACCCAGTACTTC
many,NA,TRBJ1-1,TRBV12-3/TRBV12-4,CASSLVVMAEAFF,TGTGCCAGCAGTTTAGTGGTGATGGCTGAAGCTTTCTTT
many,TRBD1,TRBJ2-5,TRBV7-2,CASSLGQGRMGTQYF,TGTGCCAGCAGCCTCGGACAGGGTAGAATGGGGACCCAGTACTTC
many,NA,TRBJ2-3,TRBV5-6,CASSLLRPGTDTQYF,TGTGCCAGCAGCTTGTTAAGACCGGGCACTGATACGCAGTATTTT
NA,NA,TRBJ1-5,TRBV6-1,CASSEAAGSNQPQHF,TGTGCCAGCAGTGAAGCGGCAGGTAGCAATCAGCCCCAGCATTTT
many,NA,TRBJ2-2,TRBV28,CASSLFVNTGELFF,TGTGCCAGCAGTTTATTTGTGAACACCGGGGAGCTGTTTTTT
few,TRBD2,TRBJ2-7,TRBV6-5,CASSYSGWGSGRYEQYF,TGTGCCAGCAGTTACTCTGGGTGGGGTAGCGGGCGCTACGAGCAGTACTTC
many,TRBD2,TRBJ2-1,TRBV5-1,CASSLREGRVEQFF,TGCGCCAGCAGCTTGAGGGAGGGGCGGGTTGAGCAGTTCTTC
many,TRBD2,TRBJ2-3,TRBV13,CASSDGPGLAGGGSPPDTQYF,TGTGCCAGCAGCGACGGCCCGGGACTAGCGGGAGGGGGATCACCCCCGGATACGCAGTATTTT
many,NA,TRBJ2-1,TRBV7-3,CASSFHGDSYNEQFF,TGTGCCAGCAGCTTCCACGGAGACTCCTACAATGAGCAGTTCTTC
many,TRBD1,TRBJ2-7,TRBV7-7,CASSLDRENEQYF,TGTGCCAGCAGCTTGGACAGGGAAAACGAGCAGTACTTC
many,TRBD2,TRBJ2-7,TRBV28,CASSSPLGTSGAYEQYF,TGTGCCAGCAGTTCCCCGCTCGGGACTAGCGGAGCCTACGAGCAGTACTTC
many,NA,TRBJ2-5,TRBV12-3/TRBV12-4,CASSFFSETQYF,TGTGCCAGCAGTTTCTTCAGTGAGACCCAGTACTTC
many,NA,TRBJ2-1,TRBV5-4,CASSFQGNEQFF,TGTGCCAGCAGCTTCCAAGGCAATGAGCAGTTCTTC
many,NA,TRBJ2-7,TRBV4-1,CASSHNSEQYF,TGCGCCAGCAGCCATAATTCCGAGCAGTACTTC
many,NA,TRBJ2-1,TRBV9,CASSARGGDYNEQFF,TGTGCCAGCAGCGCCAGAGGTGGGGACTACAATGAGCAGTTCTTC
many,TRBD1,TRBJ2-2,TRBV5-1,CASNGDRGPTGELFF,TGCGCCAGCAATGGGGACAGGGGGCCTACCGGGGAGCTGTTTTTT
many,TRBD2,TRBJ2-1,TRBV30,CAWTGGRIAGGPGNEQFF,TGTGCCTGGACCGGCGGCAGGATAGCGGGAGGGCCGGGAAATGAGCAGTTCTTC
many,NA,TRBJ2-5,TRBV20-1,CSASGSPDQETQYF,TGCAGTGCTAGTGGGTCCCCGGACCAAGAGACCCAGTACTTC
many,TRBD1,TRBJ1-6,TRBV12-3/TRBV12-4,CASSLGGGERSPLHF,TGTGCCAGCAGTTTAGGAGGGGGCGAAAGATCACCCCTCCACTTT
NA,TRBD1,TRBJ1-6,TRBV4-1,CASSQFVGGASYNSPLHF,TGCGCCAGCAGCCAGTTTGTAGGGGGCGCCTCCTATAATTCACCCCTCCACTTT
many,TRBD2,TRBJ2-2,TRBV5-1,CASSLTSGSNTGELFF,TGCGCCAGCAGCTTGACTAGCGGGTCGAACACCGGGGAGCTGTTTTTT
many,NA,TRBJ2-5,TRBV20-1,CSASRPRWGIGQETQYF,TGCAGTGCCTCCCGTCCCCGATGGGGCATAGGGCAAGAGACCCAGTACTTC
once,NA,TRBJ1-1,TRBV10-3,CAISESGADEAFF,TGTGCCATCAGTGAGTCTGGGGCCGATGAAGCTTTCTTT
many,NA,TRBJ2-1,TRBV20-1,CSARVSDNEQFF,TGCAGTGCTAGAGTATCCGACAATGAGCAGTTCTTC
many,TRBD2,TRBJ2-1,TRBV12-3/TRBV12-4,CASSLRGGSEQFF,TGTGCCAGCAGTTTAAGGGGCGGGAGTGAGCAGTTCTTC
few,TRBD1,TRBJ2-3,TRBV7-9,CASSSSDRGVADTQYF,TGTGCCAGCAGCTCATCTGACAGGGGGGTAGCAGATACGCAGTATTTT
many,NA,TRBJ2-5,TRBV6-4,CASSPDFQETQYF,TGTGCCAGCAGTCCGGACTTCCAAGAGACCCAGTACTTC
few,TRBD1,TRBJ1-4,TRBV12-3/TRBV12-4,CASSFGTGPNEKLFF,TGTGCCAGCAGTTTTGGGACAGGTCCTAATGAAAAACTGTTTTTT
many,NA,TRBJ1-1,TRBV6-2/TRBV6-3,CASSYSNRVTEAFF,TGTGCCAGCAGTTACTCGAACAGGGTAACTGAAGCTTTCTTT
many,NA,TRBJ2-6,TRBV5-6,CASSMGPLEHVLTF,TGTGCCAGCAGCATGGGACCCCTTGAGCACGTCCTGACTTTC
many,NA,TRBJ2-1,TRBV7-2,CASSWTASYNEQFF,TGTGCCAGCAGCTGGACTGCTTCCTACAATGAGCAGTTCTTC
many,TRBD2,TRBJ2-1,TRBV7-9,CASSLMGLGTNNEQFF,TGTGCCAGCAGCTTAATGGGACTAGGAACCAACAATGAGCAGTTCTTC
many,NA,TRBJ2-7,TRBV2,CASSEWASSYEQYF,TGTGCCAGCAGTGAATGGGCCAGCTCCTACGAGCAGTACTTC
many,NA,TRBJ2-1,TRBV20-1,CSARFRNEQFF,TGCAGTGCTAGATTCCGAAATGAGCAGTTCTTC
many,NA,TRBJ2-7,TRBV7-8,CASSPPGGFGYEQYF,TGTGCCAGCAGCCCCCCTGGCGGGTTTGGCTACGAGCAGTACTTC
many,TRBD1,TRBJ1-4,TRBV20-1,CSAPPRDRPAEKLFF,TGCAGTGCTCCCCCCCGGGACAGGCCAGCTGAAAAACTGTTTTTT